This T cell receptor (beta chain) was obtained from a study of T cell responses to AZD1222 COVID-19 vaccine. The method was immunoSEQ multiplex PCR; TCRdb's version includes in-frame clones alone and lacks a portion of them. The sample has over 120,000 clones; approximately 92% are singletons. In this sample, this clone turned up once. Its antigen is unidentified. Notes on the study in general: Baseline seropositives among AZD1222 recipients totaled only five to seven. Regions left unmutated in variants are reportedly the target of nearly half of spike-specific TCRs. Increased Spike-specific TCR breadth and depth were observed after two AZD1222 doses.

The length of the CDR3 is 18 residues. The sequence was collected from an adult who received the AZD1222 COVID-19 vaccine. The chain is built from TRBV1 and TRBJ1-6; TRBD1, the table's D call, lacks a check against the DNA. TRBV1 is described as a pseudogene. The starting material was peripheral blood, obtained 28 days after the second AZD1222 dose. The CDR3 nucleotides are TGCACCAGCAGCCAAGATTTGGGGAAGAGACAGATCGGCTCACCCCTCCACTTT. Translating it yields CTSSQDLGKRQIGSPLHF.